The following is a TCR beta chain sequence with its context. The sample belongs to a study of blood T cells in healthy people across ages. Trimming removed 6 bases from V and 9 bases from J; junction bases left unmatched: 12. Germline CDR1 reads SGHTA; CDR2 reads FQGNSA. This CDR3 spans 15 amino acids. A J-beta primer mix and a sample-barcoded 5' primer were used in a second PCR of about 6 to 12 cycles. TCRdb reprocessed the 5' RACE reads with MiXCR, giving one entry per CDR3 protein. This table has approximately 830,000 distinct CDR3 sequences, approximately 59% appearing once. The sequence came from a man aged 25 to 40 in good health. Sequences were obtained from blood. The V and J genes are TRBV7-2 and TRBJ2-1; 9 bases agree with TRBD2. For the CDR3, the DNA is TGTGCCAGCAGGACTCCGGGACTAGCATCATTTGAGCAGTTCTTC. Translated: CASRTPGLASFEQFF.